This TCR beta chain was observed in a study of blood T cell repertoires in COVID-19. Authors' data handling: Estimation of nucleated cell counts relied on the amplification of reference gene primers. Method: immunoSEQ multiplex PCR; TCRdb's copy keeps in-frame clones and lacks some. From that table come the V and J calls and clone size; the DNA was used to work out D and trimming. The sample shows under 300,000 clones, 86% of them seen only once. Input material: peripheral blood. The receptor comes from a woman aged 30 to 39 with active or convalescent COVID-19.

The CDR3 is CASSHSGGVEQYF. The CDR3 region has the DNA TGTGCCAGCAGCCATAGCGGGGGTGTGGAGCAGTACTTC. This rearrangement joins TRBV7-2 to TRBJ2-7, with 9 bases aligning to TRBD2. The CDR3 runs 13 residues. CDR1 is SGHTA and CDR2 is FQGNSA in the germline V gene. V gave up 5 bases and J gave up 7 bases; unmatched junction bases: 6.